The 3 T cell receptor beta chains in this list originate from one sample, sequenced in a study of OX40 agonist ivuxolimab in advanced cancers. Assay used: immunoSEQ multiplex PCR; TCRdb lists only in-frame clones, some missing. Here the sample spans 25,000 to 35,000 clones, more than 85% being singletons. Specimen: CD4+ or CD8+ T cells sorted from blood, collected in a trial of the OX40 agonist ivuxolimab. The source is an adult with an advanced solid tumor such as melanoma, head and neck, liver or kidney cancer.

This clone was seen a single time. The DNA for the CDR3 is TGTGCCAGCAGTTACGGGGCAGGATATGGCTACACCTTC. Encoded protein: CASSYGAGYGYTF. The chain links TRBV6-5 to TRBJ1-2; D might be TRBD1 (5 bases). Germline CDR1 MNHEY, CDR2 SVGAGI. This CDR3 contains 13 residues. Trimming left V 2 bases short and J 5 bases short, with 9 bases between.

This chain uses TRBV4-1 with TRBJ2-2, with TRBD2 as a possible D gene (5 bases). This CDR3 is 12 amino acids long. From germline, CDR1 is MGHRA and CDR2 YSYEKL. V was cut by 7 bases and J by 3 bases, with 6 bases left in between. The CDR3 DNA sequence: TGCGCCAGCAAGGGAGACACCGGGGAGCTGTTTTTT. Translation gives CASKGDTGELFF.

V is TRBV11-1 and J is TRBJ1-1, with D possibly matching TRBD1 (6 bases). Germline-derived CDR1 and CDR2 are SGHAT and FQDESV (reference sequence). The CDR3 extends over 15 amino acids. Trimming left V 5 bases short and J 0 bases short, with 13 bases between. The CDR3 DNA is TGTGCCAGCAGCGGCCACAGGGTGGTGAACACTGAAGCTTTCTTT. This gives the protein CASSGHRVVNTEAFF.